This TCR beta chain was sequenced for a study of cytomegalovirus exposure and HLA in healthy donors. Primers for the PCR totalled 60 Vbeta and 13 Jbeta. Original processing methods: Later analysis identified tens of millions of unique TCR beta chains, approximately 11 million shared. Data came from immunoSEQ multiplex PCR; TCRdb stores just in-frame clones and leaves some out. The DNA gave D and trimming, while V, J and clone size come from that table. The sample records 110,000 to 150,000 clones, roughly 76% being singletons. As regards this clone: Antigen specificity is unknown.

Study results and limitations: Whilst most TCR sequences proved rare, a subset of public TCRs occurred across many donors. A later analysis showed that HLA-associated TCR beta chains had undergone more clonal expansion than equally common others. A later analysis found common viral pathogens apparently linked to several of the most significant clusters.

The CDR3 sequence is 15 residues long. Germline V lookup: CDR1 SGHDT, CDR2 YYEEEE. The germline V and J ends were trimmed by 0 bases and 2 bases, with 11 bases remaining between them. This chain connects TRBV5-6 to TRBJ2-5; D is possibly TRBD1 (5 bases). The sequenced sample was PBMCs. The TCR sequence derives from a human donor in good health. The CDR3 here is CASSLAPTGQETQYF. The CDR3 coding sequence is TGTGCCAGCAGCTTGGCTCCTACAGGACAAGAGACCCAGTACTTC.